This passage covers 26 T cell receptor beta chains from one sample sequenced in a study of cytomegalovirus exposure and HLA in healthy donors. Primers for the PCR totalled 60 Vbeta and 13 Jbeta. Clones were sequenced by immunoSEQ multiplex PCR, and TCRdb holds only the in-frame ones, with some missing. The sample contains about 140,000 clones, roughly 81% of which appear only once. Source material: PBMCs. The receptors shown here come from a female donor in good health and CMV-seronegative.

This chain joins TRBV19 and TRBJ1-4; TRBD1 matches at 7 bases. The CDR3 consists of 14 residues. Germline-derived CDR1 and CDR2 are LNHDA and SQIVND (reference sequence). The trim removed 6 bases at V and 4 bases at J, leaving 5 bases unmatched. Here the CDR3 DNA reads TGTGCCAGTAGCTCGGGACAGCATAATGAAAAACTGTTTTTT. It encodes CASSSGQHNEKLFF.

The J gene is TRBJ1-5, the V gene TRBV18; D not certain. Between the trimmed V and J ends, which lost 0 bases and 9 bases, there was a span of 9 bases. Germline V gene data show CDR1 as KGHSH and CDR2 as LQKENI. The CDR3 is 13 residues long. The CDR3 DNA reads as TGTGCCAGCTCACCACCGTCCGGTCGGCCCCAGCATTTT. Protein sequence: CASSPPSGRPQHF.

The chain is built from TRBV28 and TRBJ2-3, with 9 bases that match TRBD2. The CDR3 sequence is 15 residues long. V gave up 5 bases and J gave up 2 bases; unmatched junction bases: 5. Germline CDR1 is MDHEN and CDR2 is SYDVKM. The CDR3 sequence is CASSATSGNTDTQYF. CDR3 DNA sequence: TGTGCCAGCAGTGCGACTAGCGGTAACACAGATACGCAGTATTTT.

The rearrangement uses TRBV15 and TRBJ1-2; maybe TRBD1 (5 bases). Germline assignment: CDR1 LNHNV and CDR2 YYDKDF (reference sequence). The V gene lost 3 bases and the J gene lost 5 bases, with 13 bases spanning the gap. The CDR3 spans 14 residues. CDR3 sequence: CATSRGLRPYGYTF. The CDR3 coding sequence is TGTGCCACCAGCAGGGGGCTAAGGCCTTATGGCTACACCTTC.

The rearrangement uses TRBV6-1 and TRBJ1-5; TRBD1 agrees at 7 bases. The germline V gene encodes CDR1 MNHNS and CDR2 SASEGT. The CDR3 loop spans 15 amino acids. V shed 6 bases, J shed 7 bases, and the junction held 12 bases outside the gene matches. The CDR3 coding sequence is TGTGCCAGCAGGGGCCCGACAGGGACGGGGCAGCCCCAGCATTTT. The encoded protein is CASRGPTGTGQPQHF.

The chain carries TRBV4-1 and TRBJ1-5; D remains ambiguous. The CDR3 sequence is 12 residues long. Trimming stripped 1 base from V and 6 bases from J, with 4 bases between. Germline V gene data show CDR1 as MGHRA and CDR2 as YSYEKL. The CDR3 loop is CASSQGSQPQHF. The CDR3 DNA sequence: TGCGCCAGCAGCCAAGGCAGTCAGCCCCAGCATTTT.

In this sample, this clone turned up once. This sequence joins TRBV5-6 and TRBJ2-1; D is ambiguous. CDR1 is SGHDT, CDR2 YYEEEE, per germline. This CDR3 spans 13 amino acids. The V and J ends lost 5 bases and 9 bases respectively, with 15 bases between them. The CDR3 region is CASSPSLFGEQFF. The CDR3, as DNA: TGTGCCAGCAGTCCCTCCTTATTCGGTGAGCAGTTCTTC.

This clone was observed a single time. The rearrangement uses TRBV4-2 and TRBJ2-2, with 13 bases matching TRBD2. V gave up 3 bases and J gave up 4 bases; unmatched junction bases: 11. There are 19 residues in the CDR3. The germline V gene encodes CDR1 LGHNA and CDR2 YNFKEQ. CDR3 sequence (DNA): TGTGCCAGCAGCCAGATACTAGCGGGAGGGCCCTCGGTCACCGGGGAGCTGTTTTTT. As protein: CASSQILAGGPSVTGELFF.

The CDR3 DNA follows: TGTGCCAGCAGCTTCCCCGGACAGGGCGTTTACGATGCTTTCTTT. It is translated as CASSFPGQGVYDAFF. J is TRBJ1-1 and V is TRBV7-2; 8 bases are shared with TRBD1. V shed 3 bases, J shed 11 bases, and the junction held 14 bases outside the gene matches. The CDR3 runs 15 residues. Per the germline V gene, CDR1 is SGHTA and CDR2 is FQGNSA.

The chain carries TRBV28 and TRBJ2-7; 7 bases match TRBD1. The V gene's germline CDR1 is MDHEN and CDR2 SYDVKM. Unmatched junction bases numbered 10, after V lost 6 bases and J lost 2 bases. This CDR3 is 15 amino acids long. The CDR3 DNA reads as TGTGCCAGCAGCTCCAGACAGGGAGTGCCCTACGAGCAGTACTTC. It specifies CASSSRQGVPYEQYF.

The V call is TRBV6-1, the J call TRBJ1-2; the D gene is possibly TRBD1 (5 bases). Trimming shortened V by 3 bases and J by 2 bases, and 10 bases separated the two germline ends. The germline V gene encodes CDR1 MNHNS and CDR2 SASEGT. The CDR3 runs to 14 residues. The CDR3 is CASSEGGANYGYTF. The CDR3 region has the DNA TGTGCCAGCAGTGAGGGTGGGGCGAACTATGGCTACACCTTC.

Only one count was recorded for this clone. The CDR3 sequence is CAISPIAGAFTDTQYF. The CDR3, as DNA: TGTGCCATCAGTCCAATAGCGGGGGCCTTCACAGATACGCAGTATTTT. V gene TRBV10-3 combines with J gene TRBJ2-3; TRBD2 matches at 9 bases. Losses at the gene ends were 5 bases for V and 2 bases for J; bases not matched to a gene: 8. This CDR3 has 16 residues. Germline V gene lookup returns CDR1 ENHRY and CDR2 SYGVKD.

This chain joins TRBV5-1 and TRBJ2-5; TRBD1 might be the D (5 bases). The J call may be incorrect, as the DNA end agrees better with TRBJ2-7. Per the germline V gene, CDR1 is SGHRS and CDR2 is YFSETQ. The CDR3 runs 15 residues. In DNA, the CDR3 is TGCGCCAGCAGCTTGGCCTGGCAGGGCTCCTACGAGCAGTACTTC. This encodes CASSLAWQGSYEQYF.

V usage is TRBV7-6 and J usage is TRBJ1-4, with a weak D call TRBD1 (5 bases). The germline V gene encodes CDR1 SGHVS and CDR2 FNYEAQ. The CDR3 is made up of 16 amino acids. With 1 base removed from V and 2 bases from J, the gap between germline ends came to 11 bases. CDR3 region: CASSLGPGRTNEKLFF. DNA of the CDR3: TGTGCCAGCAGCTTAGGTCCAGGGAGGACTAATGAAAAACTGTTTTTT.

In its sample, this clone was seen once. The chain links TRBV29-1 to TRBJ2-3; D is possibly TRBD1 (6 bases). Germline V gene sequence: CDR1 SQVTM, CDR2 ANQGSEA. V was clipped by 0 bases and J by 0 bases, with 10 bases between them. The CDR3 is 15 residues long. The CDR3 DNA reads TGCAGCGTTGAAGACATAGGGGGTAGCACAGATACGCAGTATTTT. It specifies CSVEDIGGSTDTQYF.

J is TRBJ2-7 and V is TRBV30, with 7 bases aligning to TRBD1. V was pared by 4 bases and J by 8 bases, with 11 bases of the junction left unmatched. CDR1 is GTSNPN and CDR2 is SVGIG in the germline V gene (reference sequence). The CDR3 consists of 13 residues. CDR3 bases: TGTGCCTGGACCGACTCGGGACAGACCCAGCAGTACTTC. This gives the protein CAWTDSGQTQQYF. Looking up the rest from reference TRBV30 and TRBJ2-7 gives the full variable domain: SQTIHQWPATLVQPVGSPLSLECTVEGTSNPNLYWYRQAAGRGLQLLFYSVGIGQISSEVPQNLSASRPQDRQFILSSKKLLLSDSGFYLCAWTDSGQTQQYFGPGTRLTVT.

The V call is TRBV19, the J call TRBJ1-1; D is unresolved. V lost 6 bases, J lost 0 bases, and 11 bases lay in between. Germline CDR1 LNHDA, CDR2 SQIVND (reference sequence). The CDR3 length is 14 residues. The chain's CDR3 is CASRSDTVNTEAFF. The CDR3 DNA sequence: TGTGCCAGTAGATCAGACACGGTGAACACTGAAGCTTTCTTT.

V and J are TRBV30 and TRBJ2-7, with a possible D match to TRBD2 (6 bases). Trimming took off 0 bases at V and 2 bases at J, with 17 bases between the two ends. This CDR3 has 16 residues. Germline CDR1 reads GTSNPN; CDR2 reads SVGIG (reference sequence). The CDR3 bases are TGTGCCTGGAGTGTAAAGGCCCGGGAGTTCGCCTACGAGCAGTACTTC. Translation gives CAWSVKAREFAYEQYF.

The V call is TRBV30, the J call TRBJ1-2, with TRBD1 matching over 9 bases. Germline V gives CDR1 GTSNPN, CDR2 SVGIG (reference sequence). CDR3 length equals 12 residues. V gave up 5 bases and J gave up 9 bases; unmatched junction bases: 7. The CDR3 DNA follows: TGTGCCTGGTCTACAGGGGGCGCGAGCTACACCTTC. Its protein product is CAWSTGGASYTF.

This chain joins TRBV27 and TRBJ2-7, with 10 bases aligning to TRBD1. In germline, CDR1 is MNHEY, CDR2 SMNVEV (reference sequence). The V and J ends lost 5 bases and 3 bases, in that order; junction bases with no gene match: 10. The CDR3 covers 16 residues. The CDR3 region has the DNA TGTGCCAGCAGTCGACCCCGGGACAGGGGTATCTACGAGCAGTACTTC. Encoded protein: CASSRPRDRGIYEQYF.

The chain has TRBV27 and TRBJ2-7; 7 bases are a match to TRBD2. The CDR3 runs 18 residues. In germline, CDR1 is MNHEY, CDR2 SMNVEV (reference sequence). The junction had 19 bases not matched to a gene; V was cut back by 6 bases and J by 2 bases. The CDR3 region has the DNA TGTGCCAGCAGGGTGAGTTTAGCGGGTCATACAAGGACCTACGAGCAGTACTTC. Translated: CASRVSLAGHTRTYEQYF.

The chain couples TRBV6-5 to TRBJ2-7, with 9 bases fitting TRBD1. The CDR3 has 15 residues. Germline V gene lookup returns CDR1 MNHEY and CDR2 SVGAGI. V lost 6 bases to trimming and J lost 2 bases; unmatched junction nucleotides: 8. In nucleotides, the CDR3 is TGTGCCAGCAGCTACCCGGGACAGGGTACCTACGAGCAGTACTTC. Protein: CASSYPGQGTYEQYF.

The table lists this clone with a few counts. The sample has other DNA sequences that encode this CDR3 too. The chain couples TRBV19 to TRBJ1-1; D is unresolved. This CDR3 is built from 13 residues. The germline gives CDR1 LNHDA, CDR2 SQIVND (reference sequence). The ends were cut back, 2 bases at V and 2 bases at J, with 6 bases in the middle. CDR3 in DNA: TGTGCCAGTAGTATAACACGAAACACTGAAGCTTTCTTT. This codes for CASSITRNTEAFF.

J is TRBJ2-3 and V is TRBV7-3; 7 bases align to TRBD2. The ends lost 0 bases at V and 6 bases at J; junction bases unmatched: 6. The germline CDR1 and CDR2 sequences are SGHTA and FQGTGA. There are 15 residues in the CDR3. For the CDR3, the DNA is TGTGCCAGCAGCTTAACGGGAGGGGAGGGGGATACGCAGTATTTT. Encoded protein: CASSLTGGEGDTQYF.

This chain connects TRBV5-1 to TRBJ1-2, with 7 nucleotides matching TRBD1. Germline values: CDR1 SGHRS, CDR2 YFSETQ. This CDR3 has 17 amino acids. V was pared by 0 bases and J by 0 bases, with 8 bases of the junction left unmatched. CDR3 in DNA: TGCGCCAGCAGCTTGGACAGGGGTGGTGGAGCTAACTATGGCTACACCTTC. Translated, it gives CASSLDRGGGANYGYTF. The full variable domain, its missing parts supplied by reference TRBV5-1 and TRBJ1-2, is KAGVTQTPRYLIKTRGQQVTLSCSPISGHRSVSWYQQTPGQGLQFLFEYFSETQRNKGNFPGRFSGRQFSNSRSEMNVSTLELGDSALYLCASSLDRGGGANYGYTFGSGTRLTVV.

Here the CDR3 DNA reads TGTGCCAGCAGCTTAGCGACAGTTGGAAACACCATATATTTT. Translating gives CASSLATVGNTIYF. This sequence joins TRBV11-2 and TRBJ1-3; tentative D call: TRBD1 (5 bases). The CDR3 is 14 residues long. V was cut by 1 base and J by 3 bases, with 7 bases left in between. Germline values: CDR1 SGHAT, CDR2 FQNNGV. Full variable domain (rest looked up from reference TRBV11-2 and TRBJ1-3): EAGVAQSPRYKIIEKRQSVAFWCNPISGHATLYWYQQILGQGPKLLIQFQNNGVVDDSQLPKDRFSAERLKGVDSTLKIQPAKLEDSAVYLCASSLATVGNTIYFGEGSWLTVV.